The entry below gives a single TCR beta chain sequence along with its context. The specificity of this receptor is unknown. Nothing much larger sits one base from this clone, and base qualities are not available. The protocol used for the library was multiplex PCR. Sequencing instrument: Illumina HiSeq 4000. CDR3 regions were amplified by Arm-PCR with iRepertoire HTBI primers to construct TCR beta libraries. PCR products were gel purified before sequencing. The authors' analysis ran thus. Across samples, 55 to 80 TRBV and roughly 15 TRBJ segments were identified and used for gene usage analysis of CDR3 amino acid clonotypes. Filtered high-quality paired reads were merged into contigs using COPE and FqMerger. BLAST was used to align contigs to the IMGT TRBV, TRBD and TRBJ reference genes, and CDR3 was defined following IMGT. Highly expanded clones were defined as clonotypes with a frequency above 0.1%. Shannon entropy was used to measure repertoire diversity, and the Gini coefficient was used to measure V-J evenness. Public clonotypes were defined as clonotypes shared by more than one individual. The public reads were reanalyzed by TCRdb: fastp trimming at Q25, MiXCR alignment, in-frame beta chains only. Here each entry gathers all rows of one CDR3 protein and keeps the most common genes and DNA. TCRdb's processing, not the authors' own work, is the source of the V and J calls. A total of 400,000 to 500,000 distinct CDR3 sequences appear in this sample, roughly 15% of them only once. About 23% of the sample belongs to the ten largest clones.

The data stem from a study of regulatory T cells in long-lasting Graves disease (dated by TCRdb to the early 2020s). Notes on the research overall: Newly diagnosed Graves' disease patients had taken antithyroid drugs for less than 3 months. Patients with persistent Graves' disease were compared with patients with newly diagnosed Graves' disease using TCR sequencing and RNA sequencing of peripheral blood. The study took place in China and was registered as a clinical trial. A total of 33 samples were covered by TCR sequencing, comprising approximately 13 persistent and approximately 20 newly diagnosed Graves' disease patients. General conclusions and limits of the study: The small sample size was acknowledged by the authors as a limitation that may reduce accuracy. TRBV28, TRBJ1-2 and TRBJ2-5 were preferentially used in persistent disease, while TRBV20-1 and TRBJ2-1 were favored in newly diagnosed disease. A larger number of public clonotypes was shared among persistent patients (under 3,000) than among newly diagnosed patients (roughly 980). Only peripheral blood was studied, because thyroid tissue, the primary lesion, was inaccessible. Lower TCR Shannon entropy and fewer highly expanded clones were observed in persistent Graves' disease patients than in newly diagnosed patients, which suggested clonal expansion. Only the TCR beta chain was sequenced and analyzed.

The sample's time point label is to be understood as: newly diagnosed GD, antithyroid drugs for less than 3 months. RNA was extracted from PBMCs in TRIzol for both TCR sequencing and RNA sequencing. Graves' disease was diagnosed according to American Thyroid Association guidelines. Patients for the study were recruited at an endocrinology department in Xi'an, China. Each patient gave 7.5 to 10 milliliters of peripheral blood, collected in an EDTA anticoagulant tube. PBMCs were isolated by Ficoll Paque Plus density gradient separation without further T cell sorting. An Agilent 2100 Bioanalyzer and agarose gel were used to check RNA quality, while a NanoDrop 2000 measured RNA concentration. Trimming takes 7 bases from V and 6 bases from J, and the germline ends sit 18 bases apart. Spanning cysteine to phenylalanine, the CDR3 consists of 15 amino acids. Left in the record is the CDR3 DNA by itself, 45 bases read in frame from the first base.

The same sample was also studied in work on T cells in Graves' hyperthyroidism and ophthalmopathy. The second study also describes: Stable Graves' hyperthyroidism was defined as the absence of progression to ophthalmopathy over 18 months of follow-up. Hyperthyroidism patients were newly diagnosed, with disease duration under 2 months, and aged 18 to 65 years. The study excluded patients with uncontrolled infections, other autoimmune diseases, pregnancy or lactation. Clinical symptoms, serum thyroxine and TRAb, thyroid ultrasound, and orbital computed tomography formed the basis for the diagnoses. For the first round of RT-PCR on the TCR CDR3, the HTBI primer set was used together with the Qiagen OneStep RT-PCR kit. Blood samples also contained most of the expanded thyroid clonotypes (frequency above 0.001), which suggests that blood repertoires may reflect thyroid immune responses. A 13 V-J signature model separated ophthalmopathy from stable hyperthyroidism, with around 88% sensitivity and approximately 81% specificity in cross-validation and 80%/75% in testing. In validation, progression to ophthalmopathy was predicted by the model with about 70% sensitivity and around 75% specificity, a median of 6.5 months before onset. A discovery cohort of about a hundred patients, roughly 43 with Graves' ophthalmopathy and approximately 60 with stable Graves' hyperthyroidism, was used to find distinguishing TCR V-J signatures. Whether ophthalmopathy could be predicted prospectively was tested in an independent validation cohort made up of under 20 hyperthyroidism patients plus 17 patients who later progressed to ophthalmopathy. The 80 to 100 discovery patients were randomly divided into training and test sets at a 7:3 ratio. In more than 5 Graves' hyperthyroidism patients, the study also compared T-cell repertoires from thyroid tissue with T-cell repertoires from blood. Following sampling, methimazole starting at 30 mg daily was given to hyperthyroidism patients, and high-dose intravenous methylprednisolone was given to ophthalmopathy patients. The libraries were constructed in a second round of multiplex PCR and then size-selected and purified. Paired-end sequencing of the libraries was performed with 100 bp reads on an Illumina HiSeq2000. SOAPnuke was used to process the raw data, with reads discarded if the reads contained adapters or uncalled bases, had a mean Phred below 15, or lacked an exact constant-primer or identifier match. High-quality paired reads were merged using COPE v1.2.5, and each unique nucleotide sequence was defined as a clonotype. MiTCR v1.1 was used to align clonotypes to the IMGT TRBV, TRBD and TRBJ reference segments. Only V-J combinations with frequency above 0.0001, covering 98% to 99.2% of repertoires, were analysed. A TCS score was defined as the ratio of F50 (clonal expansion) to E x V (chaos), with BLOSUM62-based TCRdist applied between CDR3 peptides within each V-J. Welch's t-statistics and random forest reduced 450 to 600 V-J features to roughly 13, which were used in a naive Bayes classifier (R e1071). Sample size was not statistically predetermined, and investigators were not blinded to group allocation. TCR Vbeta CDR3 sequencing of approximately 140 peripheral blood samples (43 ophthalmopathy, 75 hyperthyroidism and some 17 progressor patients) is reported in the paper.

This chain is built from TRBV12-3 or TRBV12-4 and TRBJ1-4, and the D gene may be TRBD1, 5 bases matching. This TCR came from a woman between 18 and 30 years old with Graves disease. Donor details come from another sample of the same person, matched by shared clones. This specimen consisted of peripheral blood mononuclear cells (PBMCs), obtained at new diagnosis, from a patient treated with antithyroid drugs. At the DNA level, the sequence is TGTGCCAGCAAGAAGCGTGGGGCCCGAGATGAAAAACTGTTTTTT. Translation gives CASKKRGARDEKLFF.